The 8 T cell receptor beta chains in this list originate from one sample, sequenced in a study of T-cell reconstitution after alpha-beta-depleted transplantation in children. Unique molecular identifiers featured in how the TCRbeta library was prepared. TCRdb reprocessed the PCR reads via MiXCR and lists one record per CDR3 protein. The sample lists 300,000 or so distinct CDR3 sequences; roughly 25% were seen once. The sequencing used PBMCs, mostly from graft donor cells, collected 180 days after TCRalphabeta/CD19-depleted stem cell transplant. The source is a male patient younger than 18 who had a stem cell transplant for acute lymphoblastic leukemia, so the T cells may come from the graft donor.

V usage is TRBV4-2 and J usage is TRBJ2-7; D is unresolved. The CDR3 has 13 amino acids. CDR1 LGHNA and CDR2 YNFKEQ come from the germline V gene. Trimming took 0 bases from V and 6 from J, leaving 9 bases between them. CDR3 region: CASSQDLGREQYF. CDR3 nucleotide sequence: TGTGCCAGCAGCCAAGATTTAGGGCGCGAGCAGTACTTC.

The DNA for the CDR3 is TGCAGCGTGAGGACTAACTATGGCTACACCTTC. As protein: CSVRTNYGYTF. The chain links TRBV29-1 to TRBJ1-2; D is undetermined. The V gene lost 6 bases and the J gene lost 0 bases, with 5 bases spanning the gap. CDR3 size: 11 residues. Germline lookup yields CDR1 SQVTM and CDR2 ANQGSEA.

The V and J genes are TRBV7-8 and TRBJ2-7, with TRBD2 matching 14 bases. V lost 5 bases and J lost 5; bases outside the gene matches: 5. The CDR3 totals 15 residues. From germline, CDR1 is SGHVS and CDR2 FQNEAQ. CDR3 sequence (DNA): TGTGCCAGCAGCGCCCGACTAGCGGGAGGGCACGAGCAGTACTTC. It yields the protein CASSARLAGGHEQYF.

This clonotype was seen a few times. The rearrangement uses TRBV12-3 or TRBV12-4 and TRBJ2-7, with unresolved D. The CDR3 runs 15 residues. The germline V and J ends were trimmed by 3 bases and 3 bases, with 15 bases remaining between them. CDR3 amino acids: CASSFGGSYHYEQYF. The CDR3 bases are TGTGCCAGCAGTTTCGGTGGGTCATATCACTACGAGCAGTACTTC.

This chain links TRBV7-9 with TRBJ1-1; D is uncertain. Trimming stripped 1 base from V and 1 base from J, with 10 bases between. This CDR3 spans 15 amino acids. The germline gives CDR1 SEHNR, CDR2 FQNEAQ (reference sequence). CDR3 protein: CASSLGRSANTEAFF. DNA of the CDR3: TGTGCCAGCAGCTTAGGCAGGTCTGCGAACACTGAAGCTTTCTTT.

This clonotype was seen at least ten times. The genes are TRBV4-1 and TRBJ2-7, with TRBD2 matching over 10 bases. J lost 0 bases, V lost 3 bases, and 8 bases had no gene match. The length of the CDR3 is 17 residues. Germline V lookup: CDR1 MGHRA, CDR2 YSYEKL. The DNA for the CDR3 is TGCGCCAGCAGCCAGGCCTTTTTAGCGGGGGGCTCCTACGAGCAGTACTTC. Amino acid sequence: CASSQAFLAGGSYEQYF.

The J gene is TRBJ2-1, the V gene TRBV11-2; a possible D gene is TRBD2 (5 bases). The V gene lost 0 bases and the J gene lost 2 bases, with 11 bases spanning the gap. CDR3 size: 16 residues. Germline CDR1 reads SGHAT; CDR2 reads FQNNGV. The CDR3 protein is CASSLDGWGAYNEQFF. The CDR3 nucleotides read TGTGCCAGCAGCTTAGATGGTTGGGGAGCCTACAATGAGCAGTTCTTC.

This clonotype was seen only a few times. The chain joins TRBV4-1 to TRBJ2-7; 8 bases map to TRBD1. The junction had 10 bases not matched to a gene; V was cut back by 0 bases and J by 0 bases. The CDR3 totals 18 residues. The germline V gene has CDR1 MGHRA and CDR2 YSYEKL. The CDR3 nucleotides are TGCGCCAGCAGCCAAGACCCAGGGGGCGCCCTTAACTCCTACGAGCAGTACTTC. This translates into CASSQDPGGALNSYEQYF.